The 23 T cell receptor beta chains in this list originate from one sample, sequenced in a study of type 1 regulatory T cells (dated by TCRdb to the early 2020s). TCRdb names Illumina MiSeq as the instrument used. The raw public data were reprocessed by TCRdb itself: fastp quality trimming at Q25, MiXCR clonotype calling, in-frame beta chains only. Rows with one shared CDR3 protein collapse into an entry with the most common genes and DNA. This sample holds over 55,000 distinct CDR3 sequences; around 49% were observed only once. The biggest ten clones account for about 2.1% of the sample. These receptors have no identified antigens. The sequencing sample was made of cultured non-Tr1 T cells, either the whole culture or a sorted T cell fraction (not recorded which). The cell subset or site tag for this specimen amounts to: non-Tr1 population from the T-allo10 product. The receptors derive from a human donor in good health.

The chain employs TRBV6-2 or TRBV6-3 and TRBJ2-3; D may be TRBD2 (6 bases). Germline CDR1 MNHEY, CDR2 SVGEGT. Trimming removed 8 bases at V and 0 bases at J, with 18 bases between. This CDR3 comprises 16 residues. CDR3 DNA: TGTGCCAGCGGGAGGACGCGACTGTCTAGCACAGATACGCAGTATTTT. Its translation: CASGRTRLSSTDTQYF.

V is TRBV18 and J is TRBJ1-6, with a possible D match to TRBD1 (5 bases). Germline CDR1 KGHSH, CDR2 LQKENI. CDR3 length: 13 residues. V was pared by 0 bases and J by 14 bases, with 11 bases between. This chain's CDR3 is CASSPPKGRALHF. Here the CDR3 DNA reads TGTGCCAGCTCACCACCAAAGGGACGGGCCCTCCACTTT.

About this clonotype: One junction end does not reproduce the germline sequence, and a read error may be involved. The rearrangement joins TRBV4-2 to TRBJ1-3; no clear D. This CDR3 has 15 residues. CDR1 and CDR2 from the germline V gene are LGHNA and YNFKEQ. CDR3 in DNA: TGTGCCAGCAGGCAAGCGCAACTCACGGGAAACACCATATATTTT. Amino acid sequence: CASRQAQLTGNTIYF.

The rearrangement uses TRBV6-2 or TRBV6-3 and TRBJ2-5, with no clear D. CDR1 is MNHEY and CDR2 is SVGEGT in the germline V gene. V shed 2 bases and J shed 2 bases, with 12 bases lying between them. This CDR3 comprises 15 residues. The CDR3, as DNA: TGTGCCAGCAGTTACGGAGACACTTCGCAAGAGACCCAGTACTTC. Its translation is CASSYGDTSQETQYF.

J is TRBJ2-2 and V is TRBV7-2, with D perhaps assigned TRBD1 or TRBD2 (6 bases each). The CDR3 length is 15 residues. V lost 1 base to trimming and J lost 8 bases, with 14 bases between them. CDR1 is SGHTA and CDR2 is FQGNSA in the germline V gene. CDR3 sequence: CASSLEGGMSGELFF. CDR3 nucleotide sequence: TGTGCCAGCAGCTTAGAAGGGGGGATGAGTGGGGAGCTGTTTTTT. The full variable domain, completed using reference TRBV7-2 and TRBJ2-2, is GAGVSQSPSNKVTEKGKDVELRCDPISGHTALYWYRQSLGQGLEFLIYFQGNSAPDKSGLPSDRFSAERTGGSVSTLTIQRTQQEDSAVYLCASSLEGGMSGELFFGEGSRLTVL.

This chain links TRBV12-3 or TRBV12-4 with TRBJ1-6; no firm D call. The CDR3 length is 18 residues. Trimming removed 1 base at V and 9 bases at J, with 22 bases between. Here the CDR3 reads CASSLGARQVLSSSPLHF. CDR3 nucleotides: TGTGCCAGCAGTTTAGGGGCGCGGCAGGTCCTAAGTAGTTCACCCCTCCACTTT.

CDR3 nucleotides: TGTGCCAGCTCAAAGGAGCATAGCAATCAGCCCCAGCATTTT. It codes for CASSKEHSNQPQHF. V and J are TRBV18 and TRBJ1-5; no clear D gene. Germline V gives CDR1 KGHSH, CDR2 LQKENI. The CDR3 totals 14 residues. Trimming shortened V by 5 bases and J by 0 bases, and 8 bases separated the two germline ends.

The chain has TRBV12-3 or TRBV12-4 and TRBJ1-5; D ambiguous. With 6 bases removed from V and 2 bases from J, the gap between germline ends came to 11 bases. CDR3 length: 14 amino acids. The CDR3: CASRLRAGNQPQHF. Here the CDR3 DNA reads TGTGCCAGCAGGTTGAGGGCAGGCAATCAGCCCCAGCATTTT.

The chain combines TRBV4-3 with TRBJ2-3; maybe TRBD2 (5 bases). Trimming took 0 bases from V and 6 from J, leaving 7 bases between them. The CDR3 extends over 13 amino acids. Germline CDR1 reads LGHNA; CDR2 reads YSLEER. CDR3 coding DNA: TGCGCCAGCAGCCAAGATCGAGGGGATACGCAGTATTTT. Encoded protein: CASSQDRGDTQYF.

V usage is TRBV5-1 and J usage is TRBJ1-2; 8 bases agree with TRBD1. Germline CDR1 SGHRS, CDR2 YFSETQ. V gave up 4 bases and J gave up 6 bases; unmatched junction bases: 5. This CDR3 is built from 13 residues. The CDR3, as DNA: TGCGCCAGCAGCGTGCAGGGGGCGCATGGCTACACCTTC. Translating it yields CASSVQGAHGYTF.

The chain carries TRBV5-5 and TRBJ1-1, with D possibly TRBD1 on 5 matching bases. The V end lost 1 base, the J end lost 1 base, and 14 bases lay between the germline ends. CDR3 length: 16 amino acids. The V gene's germline CDR1 is SGHKS and CDR2 YYEKEE (reference sequence). The chain's CDR3 is CASSLYLGQGNTEAFF. CDR3 DNA: TGTGCCAGCAGCTTGTATCTGGGGCAGGGGAACACTGAAGCTTTCTTT.

This clonotype has a single count. The V gene is TRBV12-3 or TRBV12-4, the J gene TRBJ2-5; weak D call: TRBD2 (7 bases). The CDR3 has 14 amino acids. V gave up 2 bases and J gave up 5 bases, with 12 bases separating them. CDR3 amino acids: CASSLSGGWETQYF. Written as DNA, the CDR3 is TGTGCCAGCAGTTTATCGGGGGGCTGGGAGACCCAGTACTTC.

The rearrangement joins TRBV20-1 to TRBJ2-1; the match to TRBD2 covers 10 bases. V was clipped by 7 bases and J by 3 bases; unmatched bases: 3. Germline CDR1 and CDR2: DFQATT and SNEGSKA (reference sequence). The CDR3 extends over 13 amino acids. CDR3 protein: CSGSGGNYNEQFF. The CDR3 DNA sequence: TGCAGTGGTAGCGGGGGGAACTACAATGAGCAGTTCTTC.

This clonotype has just a few counts. This chain joins TRBV7-9 and TRBJ2-2; TRBD1 matches at 8 bases. The germline V gene has CDR1 SEHNR and CDR2 FQNEAQ (reference sequence). This CDR3 contains 16 residues. The V segment lost 4 bases and the J segment 5 bases; nucleotides outside the gene matches: 9. The CDR3 bases are TGTGCCAGCAGCTCAGGACAGGGACGCGGGACCGGGGAGCTGTTTTTT. Translated: CASSSGQGRGTGELFF.

This rearrangement joins TRBV19 to TRBJ2-2; a weak D match, TRBD2 (6 bases). V gave up 3 bases and J gave up 7 bases, with 15 bases separating them. Germline CDR1 reads LNHDA; CDR2 reads SQIVND (reference sequence). The CDR3 sequence is 15 residues long. The CDR3 region has the DNA TGTGCCAGTAGTATTAAAGGGTCGGGAGTCGGGGAGCTGTTTTTT. Translated, it gives CASSIKGSGVGELFF. The whole variable domain, remainder taken from reference TRBV19 and TRBJ2-2, is DGGITQSPKYLFRKEGQNVTLSCEQNLNHDAMYWYRQDPGQGLRLIYYSQIVNDFQKGDIAEGYSVSREKKESFPLTVTSAQKNPTAFYLCASSIKGSGVGELFFGEGSRLTVL.

The chain has TRBV20-1 and TRBJ2-1, with 9 nucleotides matching TRBD2. The V segment lost 2 bases and the J segment 0 bases; nucleotides outside the gene matches: 11. Germline-derived CDR1 and CDR2 are DFQATT and SNEGSKA (reference sequence). The CDR3 length is 18 residues. The CDR3 is CSARPSGGRPSSYNEQFF. The CDR3 coding sequence is TGCAGTGCTAGACCCAGCGGGGGGCGCCCTAGCTCCTACAATGAGCAGTTCTTC.

This clonotype was detected a few times. This chain uses TRBV20-1 with TRBJ1-5; no firm D call. Germline-derived CDR1 and CDR2 are DFQATT and SNEGSKA (reference sequence). The CDR3 runs to 14 residues. V was clipped by 5 bases and J by 3 bases, with 14 bases between them. The CDR3 reads CSASSNNANQPQHF. The DNA of the CDR3 is TGCAGTGCTTCCTCAAACAACGCCAATCAGCCCCAGCATTTT.

This clonotype has a single count. The rearrangement joins TRBV6-2 or TRBV6-3 to TRBJ1-1; no definite D call. Trimming took off 5 bases at V and 2 bases at J, with 9 bases between the two ends. The CDR3 contains 13 residues. Germline assignment: CDR1 MNHEY and CDR2 SVGEGT. CDR3 sequence: CASSLRTNTEAFF. DNA of the CDR3: TGTGCCAGCAGTCTAAGAACCAACACTGAAGCTTTCTTT.

This chain uses TRBV5-1 with TRBJ2-1, with 7 bases matching TRBD2. J gave up 6 bases and V 2 bases, and 14 bases lay outside the gene matches. Germline V gene lookup returns CDR1 SGHRS and CDR2 YFSETQ. The length of the CDR3 is 17 residues. The DNA of the CDR3 is TGCGCCAGCAGCTTTACCGGGACCGGGGGGTCCACCAATGAGCAGTTCTTC. Translating gives CASSFTGTGGSTNEQFF.

This sequence joins TRBV5-1 and TRBJ2-5, with D maybe TRBD1 (5 bases). Between the trimmed V and J ends, which lost 4 bases and 2 bases, there was a span of 15 bases. Germline V gives CDR1 SGHRS, CDR2 YFSETQ. The CDR3 runs to 15 residues. DNA for the CDR3: TGCGCCAGCAGCCCCGCAGGGAATCGGCAAGAGACCCAGTACTTC. It translates to CASSPAGNRQETQYF.

In this sample, this clonotype turned up a few times. The V and J genes are TRBV12-3 or TRBV12-4 and TRBJ1-1; 7 bases agree with TRBD1. Germline trimming cut 10 bases from V and 0 bases from J; bases unmatched to any gene: 8. The CDR3 runs 14 residues. The CDR3 sequence: CATRDSHMNTEAFF. CDR3 coding DNA: TGTGCCACTCGGGACAGTCACATGAACACTGAAGCTTTCTTT.

This chain uses TRBV6-5 with TRBJ2-7; 10 bases are shared with TRBD1. V lost 5 bases to trimming and J lost 7 bases; unmatched junction nucleotides: 5. The CDR3 covers 13 residues. Looked up from germline, CDR1 is MNHEY and CDR2 is SVGAGI. The CDR3 loop is CASSPDRGLEQYF. For the CDR3, the DNA is TGTGCCAGCAGTCCAGACAGGGGGCTTGAGCAGTACTTC.

With respect to this clonotype: With a much larger clone just one base away, this may be a read error. This chain uses TRBV10-3 with TRBJ1-1; TRBD1 is a possible D gene (6 bases). CDR3 length: 14 residues. Germline CDR1 and CDR2: ENHRY and SYGVKD. Here the CDR3 DNA reads TGTGCCGTCAGGAAAGGACAGAGAGACACTGAAGCTTTCTTT. It specifies CAVRKGQRDTEAFF.